These T cell receptor beta chains were read from a single sample in a study of T cell responses to AZD1222 COVID-19 vaccine. Produced via immunoSEQ multiplex PCR; TCRdb's table is partial and in-frame only. This table holds roughly 180,000 clones, approximately 90% found once. The sample was peripheral blood, taken 28 days after the second AZD1222 dose. These receptors were collected from an adult who received the AZD1222 COVID-19 vaccine. The CDR3 runs from the conserved cysteine through the conserved F or W. A D gene is named only where the DNA matches it firmly. Only part of the rows carry a size: once, few, many, or a class if the clone is expanded.

>NA|TRBV3-1/TRBV3-2|NA|TRBJ1-1
TGTGCCAGCAGCCAAGGATCGGGGGTCAACACTGAAGCTTTCTTT
CASSQGSGVNTEAFF
>NA|TRBV19|NA|TRBJ2-7
TGTGCCAGTAGTCCTGCTATCACGGACTACGAGCAGTACTTC
CASSPAITDYEQYF
>TRBD1|TRBV27|NA|TRBJ2-3
TGTGCCAGCGCTCGGACAGGGGGCAGCACAGATACGCAGTATTTT
CASARTGGSTDTQYF
>NA|TRBV28|NA|TRBJ1-5
TGTGCCAGCAGTTTCACGGGACAGCCCCAGCATTTT
CASSFTGQPQHF
>NA|TRBV21-1|NA|TRBJ1-1
TGTGCCAGCAGCAAAAAGGGTGCGGCCTTCGAAGCTTTCTTT
CASSKKGAAFEAFF
>NA|TRBV30|NA|TRBJ1-5
TGTGCCTGGGACGCAGGGGATCAGCCCCAGCATTTT
CAWDAGDQPQHF
>TRBD1|TRBV24-1|NA|TRBJ1-2
TGTGCCACCAGTGATTCCGGGACAGGGTCGCGTGGCTACACCTTC
CATSDSGTGSRGYTF
>NA|TRBV2|NA|TRBJ1-6
TGTGCCAGCAGTGACCGCGGCAGGGAATCTAATTCACCCCTCCACTTT
CASSDRGRESNSPLHF
>TRBD2|TRBV11-2|NA|TRBJ2-1
TGTGCCAGCAGCTTAGCGAGCGGGAGCGTATCCTACAATGAGCAGTTCTTC
CASSLASGSVSYNEQFF
>NA|TRBV12-5|once|TRBJ2-3
TGTGCTAGTGCCGTCACAGATACGCAGTATTTT
CASAVTDTQYF
>TRBD1|TRBV5-4|NA|TRBJ2-5
TGTGCCAGCATAGGACAGGGCCAAGAGACCCAGTACTTC
CASIGQGQETQYF
>NA|TRBV4-1|NA|TRBJ1-3
TGCGCCAGCAGCTTCCCCGGGACGACAAGAAACACCATATATTTT
CASSFPGTTRNTIYF
>TRBD1|TRBV19|NA|TRBJ2-7
TGTGCCAGTAGTAGCACCCGGGACAGGAGGGACGAGCAGTACTTC
CASSSTRDRRDEQYF
>NA|TRBV6-5|NA|TRBJ2-5
TGTGCCAGCAGTTACACGGGACAACGGGAGACCCAGTACTTC
CASSYTGQRETQYF
>TRBD2|TRBV25-1|NA|TRBJ2-2
TGTGCCAGCTCCCGAAGCGGGACTTACACCGGGGAGCTGTTTTTT
CASSRSGTYTGELFF
>NA|TRBV6-5|NA|TRBJ2-3
TGTGCCAGCAGTTTGGCCCGTTACTTGGATACGCAGTATTTT
CASSLARYLDTQYF
>NA|TRBV28|NA|TRBJ2-6
TGTGCCAGCAGCCCCGGGACTTTCTCTGGGGCCAACGTCCTGGCTTTC
CASSPGTFSGANVLAF
>NA|TRBV7-6|NA|TRBJ1-5
TGTGCCAGCAGCGCCCACCCGGGGGGTCAGCCCCAGCATTTT
CASSAHPGGQPQHF
>TRBD1|TRBV6-4|NA|TRBJ2-7
TGTGCCAGTCGTATTGGGGACAGGGGTTTCTACGAGCAGTACTTC
CASRIGDRGFYEQYF
>TRBD1|TRBV19|NA|TRBJ2-1
TGTGCCAGTACGTTTCAGGGGGCAGGTGCTGAGCAGTTCTTC
CASTFQGAGAEQFF
>TRBD1|TRBV15|NA|TRBJ1-2
TGTGCCACCAGCGGAGAGAGGACAGGGCCCTATGGCTACACCTTC
CATSGERTGPYGYTF
>NA|TRBV6-5|NA|TRBJ1-1
TGTGCCAGCAGTTCCGAACCGAACACTGAAGCTTTCTTT
CASSSEPNTEAFF
>NA|TRBV7-3|NA|TRBJ2-1
TGTGCCAGCAGCTTGGGTGCCGGATCCTACAATGAGCAGTTCTTC
CASSLGAGSYNEQFF
>NA|TRBV14|NA|TRBJ1-1
TGTGCCAGCAGCCAAGAGGGGACTCATTTGAACACTGAAGCTTTCTTT
CASSQEGTHLNTEAFF
>NA|TRBV6-5|NA|TRBJ2-7
TGTGCCAGCACCCGAGGATCGGGGGCCACCTACGAGCAGTACTTC
CASTRGSGATYEQYF
>NA|TRBV28|NA|TRBJ1-6
TGTGCCAGCAAGGGGGGAAGCTCACCCCTCCACTTT
CASKGGSSPLHF
>TRBD1|TRBV6-1|NA|TRBJ1-2
TGTGCCAGCAGTGCAATGAGACAGGGGGCGCATTACGTCTACACCTTC
CASSAMRQGAHYVYTF
>NA|TRBV11-2|NA|TRBJ2-7
TGTGCCAGCAGCGGGGAGCGGGCCTACGAGCAGTACTTC
CASSGERAYEQYF
>TRBD1|TRBV5-1|NA|TRBJ1-2
TGCGCCAGCAGCCCCCGGGACAGGGGGTTATCTGGCTACACCTTC
CASSPRDRGLSGYTF
>TRBD1|TRBV5-8|NA|TRBJ1-2
TGTGCCAGCAGCTCAAGACAGGGGGCCAACTATGGCTACACCTTC
CASSSRQGANYGYTF
>NA|TRBV2|NA|TRBJ2-7
TGTGCCAGCAGTGAAGCGCAGTGGACAGGGCGAAGTAGCGGGCTCGTCTTTTACGAGCAGTACTTC
CASSEAQWTGRSSGLVFYEQYF
>TRBD2|TRBV7-7|NA|TRBJ2-1
TGTGCTAGCAGCTTAGGGCCCCTCTGGACTAGCGGGAGCAATGAGCAGTTCTTC
CASSLGPLWTSGSNEQFF